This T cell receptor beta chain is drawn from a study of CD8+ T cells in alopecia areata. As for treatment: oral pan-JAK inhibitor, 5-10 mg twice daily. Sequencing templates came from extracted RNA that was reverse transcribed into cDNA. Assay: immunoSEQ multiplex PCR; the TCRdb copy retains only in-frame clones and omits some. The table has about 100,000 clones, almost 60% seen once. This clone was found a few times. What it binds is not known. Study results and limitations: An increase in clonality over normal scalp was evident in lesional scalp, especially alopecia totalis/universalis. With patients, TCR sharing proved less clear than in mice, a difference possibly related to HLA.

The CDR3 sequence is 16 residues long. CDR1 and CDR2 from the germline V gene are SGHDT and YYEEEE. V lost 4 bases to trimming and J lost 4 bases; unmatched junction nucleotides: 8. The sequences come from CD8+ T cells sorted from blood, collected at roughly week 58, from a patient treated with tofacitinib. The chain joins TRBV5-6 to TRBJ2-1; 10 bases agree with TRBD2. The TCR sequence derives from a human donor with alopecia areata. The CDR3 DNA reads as TGTGCCAGCAGCCTTCCGTCTAGCGGGGGATACAATGAGCAGTTCTTC. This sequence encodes CASSLPSSGGYNEQFF.